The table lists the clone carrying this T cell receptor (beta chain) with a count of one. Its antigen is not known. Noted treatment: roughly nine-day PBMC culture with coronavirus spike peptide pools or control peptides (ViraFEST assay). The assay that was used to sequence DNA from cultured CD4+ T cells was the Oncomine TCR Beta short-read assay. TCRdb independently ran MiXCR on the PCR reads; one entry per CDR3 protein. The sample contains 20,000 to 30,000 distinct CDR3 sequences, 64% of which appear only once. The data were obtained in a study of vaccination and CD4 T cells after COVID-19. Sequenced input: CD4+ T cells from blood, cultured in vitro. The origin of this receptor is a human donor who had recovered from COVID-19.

The CDR3 protein is CASLKQVQGPLGYSPLHF. CDR3 coding DNA: TGTGCCAGCCTAAAGCAAGTACAGGGCCCCTTAGGGTATTCACCCCTCCACTTT. This sequence joins TRBV28 and TRBJ1-6, with a possible D match to TRBD1 (6 bases). CDR3 length equals 18 residues. Germline V gene sequence: CDR1 MDHEN, CDR2 SYDVKM. V lost 8 bases, J lost 8 bases, and 28 bases lay in between.